This T cell receptor (beta chain) derives from a study of neurological immune-mediated disorders. Study-level results: The study found no CDR3 amino acid sequences shared by expanded clones across subjects, suggesting private repertoires in all groups.

It was by 5'RACE with 10-nucleotide random UMIs that the cDNA was made. Sequencing runs each generated in excess of 190 million TCR-beta sequences derived from 15-18 subjects. TCRdb re-analysed the 5' RACE reads in MiXCR, keeping a single row per CDR3 protein. The sample has some 45,000 distinct CDR3 sequences; approximately 14% are singletons. Sample time point: longitudinal time-point 2. 2 million unsorted PBMCs were stored in RNAlater at -80 °C before RNA extraction. V was pared by 4 bases and J by 0 bases, with 8 bases of the junction left unmatched. Germline V gives CDR1 SGHRS, CDR2 YFSETQ. The length of the CDR3 is 18 residues. This clonotype was counted many times. Antigen: not known.

This receptor was obtained from a male donor with HTLV-1-associated myelopathy (HAM/TSP). What was sequenced was PBMCs. This rearrangement joins TRBV5-1 to TRBJ1-4; 11 bases line up with TRBD1. The CDR3 region has the DNA TGCGCCAGCAGCGACGACGCGGGACAGGGGGCAACTAATGAAAAACTGTTTTTT. Amino acids: CASSDDAGQGATNEKLFF.